This T cell receptor (beta chain) came from a study of read filtering for tumor transcriptome and immune sequencing. On the study more broadly: R-ISS stage counts were about 8 for I, about 16 for II, 7 for III.

Molecular barcoded adaptors covering alpha/delta and beta/gamma chains were used on around 370 ng RNA. One entry per CDR3 protein, called by TCRdb with MiXCR from the reads. The table includes roughly 56,000 distinct CDR3 sequences, about 19% detected once. The table lists this clonotype with many counts. Bone marrow was sampled from every patient at the time of active disease. This clonotype was sampled from a donor aged 40 or over with multiple myeloma. The sample taken for sequencing was a population of CD138-negative cells sorted from bone marrow.

CDR3 residues: CASSSPDEQYF. DNA for the CDR3: TGTGCCAGCAGTTCCCCAGACGAGCAGTACTTC. This chain uses TRBV27 with TRBJ2-7; D not resolved. CDR3 length equals 11 residues. From germline, CDR1 is MNHEY and CDR2 SMNVEV (reference sequence). Deletions cut 4 bases from V and 5 bases from J, with 6 bases between.